The 5 T cell receptor beta chains below were found in one sample sequenced in a study of low-dose radiotherapy and immunotherapy resistance in tumors. Time point meaning: before trial treatment. Over approximately 20 PCR cycles, TCRs were amplified from a constant-region primer and V-primer adapter. TCRdb re-analysed the reads in MiXCR, keeping a single row per CDR3 protein. This sample has tens of thousands of distinct CDR3 sequences; 10% to 15% occur once, and the top ten carry about 6%. This specimen consisted of PBMCs, obtained before treatment. These receptor sequences come from a female donor with ovarian cancer.

This clonotype was seen ten or more times. The genes are TRBV7-9 and TRBJ2-3; 10 bases agree with TRBD2. V dropped 5 bases and J dropped 1; count of bases not matched to a gene: 6. The CDR3 runs 16 residues. The germline CDR1 and CDR2 sequences are SEHNR and FQNEAQ (reference sequence). CDR3 DNA sequence: TGTGCCAGCAGCCTCATAGCGGGGGGACGCACAGATACGCAGTATTTT. Residues: CASSLIAGGRTDTQYF.

This clonotype was seen many times. The V call is TRBV28, the J call TRBJ2-7; TRBD2 is a possible D gene (6 bases). The CDR3 extends over 15 amino acids. V was trimmed by 2 bases and J by 6 bases, leaving 17 bases between them. Germline assignment: CDR1 MDHEN and CDR2 SYDVKM. The CDR3 DNA sequence: TGTGCCAGCAGTTTACACGGGAGAGAGGGGTCCGAGCAGTACTTC. Its protein product is CASSLHGREGSEQYF.

This clonotype was detected many times. In DNA form, the CDR3 reads TGTGCCAGCTCACCATCAGTAGGACAGGGGAACCATGAGCAGTTCTTC. It translates to CASSPSVGQGNHEQFF. The chain has TRBV18 and TRBJ2-1; the match to TRBD1 covers 9 bases. Germline loops: CDR1 KGHSH, CDR2 LQKENI. CDR3 length: 16 amino acids. J lost 8 bases, V lost 2 bases, and 10 bases had no gene match.

This clonotype was recorded at least ten times. The genes are TRBV20-1 and TRBJ1-3; D is unclear. The CDR3 is made up of 13 amino acids. Trimming stripped 5 bases from V and 4 bases from J, with 12 bases between. Germline CDR1 is DFQATT and CDR2 is SNEGSKA (reference sequence). CDR3 protein: CSAFGSGGNTIYF. CDR3 bases: TGCAGTGCTTTTGGGTCGGGCGGAAACACCATATATTTT.

This clonotype was picked up many times. The genes are TRBV10-3 and TRBJ2-7; 7 bases agree with TRBD1. Germline lookup yields CDR1 ENHRY and CDR2 SYGVKD. The V gene end was trimmed by 4 bases and the J gene end by 0 bases; junction bases not matched to a gene: 6. The CDR3 sequence is 15 residues long. This CDR3 is CAISGGTASSYEQYF. Here the CDR3 DNA reads TGTGCCATCAGTGGTGGGACAGCGAGCTCCTACGAGCAGTACTTC.